Following are 10 T cell receptor beta chains from one sample sequenced in a study of cytomegalovirus exposure and HLA in healthy donors. Primers for the PCR totalled 60 Vbeta and 13 Jbeta. The table came from immunoSEQ multiplex PCR; TCRdb's copy has only in-frame clones and leaves some out. Among fewer than 250,000 clones listed, 82% were seen once. Sequencing used PBMCs. The receptors here all came from a man aged 40-50 years in good health and CMV-seropositive.

J is TRBJ2-7 and V is TRBV11-2, with 8 bases lining up with TRBD1. This CDR3 is built from 15 residues. V gave up 4 bases and J gave up 2 bases; unmatched junction bases: 7. Germline V CDR1 and CDR2: SGHAT, FQNNGV. This chain's CDR3 is CASSSGTGGTYEQYV. In DNA, the CDR3 is TGTGCCAGCAGCTCCGGGACAGGAGGGACCTACGAGCAGTACGTC.

This chain links TRBV30 with TRBJ1-5; D is undetermined. Trimming removed 3 bases at V and 2 bases at J, with 8 bases between. Germline V gives CDR1 GTSNPN, CDR2 SVGIG (reference sequence). This CDR3 is 13 amino acids long. In DNA form, the CDR3 reads TGTGCCTGGAGGAGTCAGGGCAATCAGCCCCAGCATTTT. This translates into CAWRSQGNQPQHF.

In regard to this clone: The sample carries other DNA sequences with the same CDR3. The chain joins TRBV30 to TRBJ1-1, with D possibly TRBD1 on 5 matching bases. Germline CDR1 reads GTSNPN; CDR2 reads SVGIG (reference sequence). With 3 bases removed from V and 6 bases from J, the gap between germline ends came to 11 bases. This CDR3 comprises 12 residues. The CDR3 protein is CAWSVKGPEAFF. In nucleotides, the CDR3 is TGTGCCTGGAGCGTCAAGGGGCCTGAAGCTTTCTTT.

The chain uses TRBV6-5 and TRBJ1-2; TRBD1 is a possible D gene (6 bases). The germline V gene encodes CDR1 MNHEY and CDR2 SVGAGI. The CDR3 is 15 amino acids. Trimming pared 0 bases from V and 4 bases from J, leaving 12 bases between. The CDR3 loop reads CASSYSTQGAYGYTF. The CDR3 nucleotides read TGTGCCAGCAGTTACTCGACACAGGGCGCCTATGGCTACACCTTC.

V gene TRBV7-9 combines with J gene TRBJ1-2, with 10 nucleotides matching TRBD1. The CDR3 sequence is 13 residues long. V lost 4 bases and J lost 10; bases outside the gene matches: 6. CDR1 and CDR2 (germline): SEHNR, FQNEAQ (reference sequence). CDR3 DNA: TGTGCCAGCAGCTATGGACAGGGGGGAGACTACACCTTC. The encoded protein is CASSYGQGGDYTF.

The chain uses TRBV5-6 and TRBJ2-3, with 10 bases identical to TRBD2. V was clipped by 4 bases and J by 1 base; unmatched bases: 6. There are 16 residues in the CDR3. In germline, CDR1 is SGHDT, CDR2 YYEEEE. CDR3 amino acids: CASSGIGTSGTDTQYF. In nucleotides, the CDR3 is TGTGCCAGCAGCGGGATAGGGACTAGCGGCACAGATACGCAGTATTTT.

The chain combines TRBV5-6 with TRBJ2-1; D possibly corresponds to TRBD2 (6 bases). CDR3 length: 13 amino acids. V lost 0 bases and J 7 bases, leaving 8 bases between the germline ends. Germline CDR1 reads SGHDT; CDR2 reads YYEEEE. The CDR3 DNA is TGTGCCAGCAGCTTGGGAGGGAGGAATGAGCAGTTCTTC. Translating gives CASSLGGRNEQFF.

The chain recombines TRBV5-6 with TRBJ2-1, with 14 bases matching TRBD2. The trim removed 2 bases at V and 6 bases at J, leaving 4 bases unmatched. CDR1 is SGHDT, CDR2 YYEEEE, per germline. The CDR3 has 16 residues. CDR3 region: CASSLGLAGGFNEQFF. CDR3 in DNA: TGTGCCAGCAGCTTAGGACTAGCGGGGGGATTCAATGAGCAGTTCTTC.

A single count supports this clone. The rearrangement links TRBV27 to TRBJ2-7; 7 bases align to TRBD2. The ends lost 6 bases at V and 2 bases at J; junction bases unmatched: 10. CDR3 length: 15 residues. The germline V gene encodes CDR1 MNHEY and CDR2 SMNVEV (reference sequence). CDR3 coding DNA: TGTGCCAGCAGGGCTCTTAGGGAGGGCCCCTACGAGCAGTACTTC. Translation: CASRALREGPYEQYF.

V and J are TRBV10-1 and TRBJ1-3; D unresolved. Germline CDR1 is WNHNN and CDR2 is SYGVQD (reference sequence). This CDR3 spans 16 amino acids. Trimming took off 0 bases at V and 4 bases at J, with 13 bases between the two ends. CDR3 amino acids: CASSESNGRSGNTIYF. The CDR3 region has the DNA TGCGCCAGCAGTGAGTCGAACGGGAGGTCAGGAAACACCATATATTTT.